This T cell receptor beta chain is from a study of cytomegalovirus exposure and HLA in healthy donors (dated by TCRdb to about 2017). Regarding the study in general: An earlier analysis of approximately 640 of the donors reported 250 to 350 Gb of sequence data and around 110 million unique TCR beta sequences from 190 million or so T cells. An early release that covered about 640 HLA-typed donors contained approximately 300 gigabases of sequencing data and some 87 million unique TCR sequences. Among the approximately 400 genotyped donors, around 81% belonged to the genetic ancestry cluster associated with self-reported Caucasian donors. The study was designed to test whether signatures of past pathogen exposure could be identified by cataloging public T cell receptors. Using immunosequencing, the study profiled T cell repertoires from 550 to 750 subjects and related those repertoires to cytomegalovirus serostatus. Besides the first cohort of hundreds of subjects, a separate validation cohort made up of 90 to 150 different subjects was used. High-throughput TCR immunosequencing, statistical association of individual TCRs with disease status, and machine learning were combined to predict cytomegalovirus infection status. In a later analysis, previously published TCR beta repertoires from hundreds of donors were re-analyzed and high-resolution HLA genotyping was added so that TCR occurrence patterns could be studied. In the later analysis, no new phenotypic data were used to find candidate immune exposures; instead, reliance was placed on TCR beta sequences and their occurrence across donors. To decide whether each TCR beta V gene segment behaved as functional or pseudogenic, an earlier analysis of some 600 of the donors relied on high-throughput TCR beta sequencing. Donor age, sex, ethnicity and CMV serostatus were collected together with the repertoire data. A later genetic analysis used genome-wide SNP genotypes for 398 of the 666 donors, treating that subset as a discovery cohort. All discovery cohort repertoires had been generated on a single sequencing platform. Both class I and class II loci were covered by HLA typing, at four-digit resolution. Typing coverage differed by locus: A, B, C, DRB1 and DQB1 were typed in about 620-640 donors, DQA1 in 500 to 550, DPA1 in approximately 600, and DPB1 in just under 490. Four or five DR-DQ haplotypes were handled as single units for association and clustering because linkage in the cohort was strong. Among about 360 genotyped donors of the cohort, an average of roughly 240,000 unique TCR beta nucleotide sequences were sequenced per donor, about a sixth of them non-productive.

In total, 666 healthy bone marrow donors made up the cohort. All cohort members were sampled while nominally healthy, although unrecorded immune exposures were likely present. The donor was CMV seronegative and was included in the group of about 350 seronegative cohort members. A peripheral blood sample was collected from each donor, and TCR beta sequencing was performed on peripheral blood mononuclear cells. The Qiagen DNeasy Blood Extraction Kit was used to extract genomic DNA from the blood cell samples. Overall study outcomes, separate from this receptor: Broadly in line with IMGT annotations, most TCR beta V segments showed up in productive rearrangements about 87% or about 30% of the time in an earlier analysis of 450 to 750 of the donors. Because counts were too low, under 20 rarely observed V segments, including chromosome 9 orphons, were left out of the earlier analysis of a few hundred of the donors. A later genetic analysis associated a missense DCLRE1C variant with V-gene and J-gene trimming of TCR beta chains, and an independent cohort replicated the association. Compared with equally common non-associated chains, HLA-associated TCR beta chains in a later analysis were more clonally expanded and had lower generation probabilities. The 87-base-pair reads could not distinguish some IMGT-functional V segments, including TRBV6-2 and TRBV6-3, so those segments were excluded. Cytomegalovirus status was reported to be diagnosed by the classifier with high specificity and sensitivity in both the original and validation cohorts. A further reported finding was that TCR beta sequences accurately predicted the HLA-A and HLA-B alleles for most subjects in the first cohort. In this cohort, only TCR beta chains were sequenced, and detectable features were limited by the absence of alpha or paired-chain data. The authors suggested that the approach could potentially be generalized to other disease states and immunological phenotypes. Linkage disequilibrium might explain the correlated functional status among segregating V segments, but an unknown experimental factor could not be excluded. While some public TCRs were present in many individuals, most TCR sequences turned up only very rarely across donors. Specific HLA alleles were associated with 18,000 or so TCR beta sequences at a false discovery rate of 0.05 in a later analysis. Because some donors lacked HLA typing at each locus, the association tests relied only on the typed subset. The study listed 164 TCR beta chains as associated with cytomegalovirus. Compared with the roughly 710-donor mean, donors in an Asian-associated ancestry cluster had fewer N-insertions in productive TCRs, according to a later genetic analysis. In vitro tests confirmed that a few of the cytomegalovirus-associated TCR beta chains recognize cytomegalovirus antigens. In a later analysis, the rate of TCR association differed among HLA loci, with DRB1 alleles having the most associated TCRs and HLA-C alleles having the fewest. CMV serostatus was the only immune exposure information available for the cohort. Roughly uniform sequencing depth across donors was assumed in presence/absence analyses, although this assumption may not hold. Several of the top co-occurrence clusters appeared to be linked to parvovirus B19, influenza, CMV and Epstein-Barr virus, according to a later analysis. In a later analysis, most CMV-associated TCR beta chains were found to appear HLA-restricted, with HLA associations seemingly driven largely by CMV exposure. Assigning TCR associations to individual alleles was difficult when HLA alleles, especially DR and DQ, strongly co-occurred. A cluster of highly shared sequence variants was judged likely to be a technical artifact of the sequencing pipeline.

With regard to this clone: Its antigen remains undetermined. Base-call qualities are not available, and no considerably larger clone is one nucleotide away.

The CDR3 sequence holds 15 residues, the cysteine and phenylalanine included. The only DNA kept is the CDR3, 45 bases in frame from the first base. Cut back by 5 bases and 0 bases, the V and J ends lie 11 bases apart. The germline V gene supplies CDR1 MDHEN and CDR2 SYDVKM. Libraries were prepared through the immunoSEQ multiplex PCR assay. For the multiplex PCR, a mixture combining 60 forward primers for TCR Vbeta segments and 13 reverse primers for TCR Jbeta segments was used. The CDR3 region of rearranged TCR beta genes was amplified from genomic DNA by a multiplex PCR assay. Amplified TCR beta libraries were sequenced as 87-base-pair reads on the Illumina HiSeq System. In the paper's pipeline: A later analysis counted approximately 74 million unique TCR beta chains across the 666 repertoires, and around 12 million of these chains were shared by at least two donors. Raw reads were error-corrected and collapsed into unique sequences with a nearest-neighbor algorithm that merged closely related sequences to remove PCR and sequencing errors. Alignment of CDR3 sequences to IMGT reference sequences was used to assign V, D and J gene segments. For a sequence to be retained, a match of at least six nucleotides to both a V gene segment and a J gene segment was required. A rearrangement was called productive if the CDR3 had no stop codons and remained in frame with V and J, and every other rearrangement was called non-productive. Following IMGT convention, CDR3 was defined as the stretch from the second conserved V-encoded cysteine to the conserved J-encoded phenylalanine. In an earlier analysis of more than 550 of the donors, sequences lacking an unambiguous match to a single V gene segment were excluded. In an earlier analysis of approximately 560 of the donors, a V segment was called functional when productive rearrangements were above 56.7%, and segregating when the standard deviation between donors exceeded 5%. To diagnose cytomegalovirus status from the catalog of TCR beta chain sequences, a statistical classification framework was built. V and J gene assignment, in a later analysis, came from comparing TCR nucleotide sequences with IMGT/GENE-DB human TR gene sequences. The TCRdist pipeline was used in a later analysis to assign CDR3 sequences and most-parsimonious VDJ recombination scenarios. In a later analysis, every TCR beta chain was defined by the combination of its CDR3 amino acid sequence and its V-gene family, and reads without a unique V-gene family were dropped. In a later analysis, several hundred highly shared, low-generation-probability nucleotide sequences were removed to address suspected cross-contamination and a sequencing artifact. A later analysis calculated a clonal expansion index for each public chain from normalized within-repertoire ranks of inferred template counts. In a later analysis, generation probabilities were computed using a VDJ recombination model fitted to out-of-frame rearrangements, and the results were checked against IGoR. In a later analysis, hypergeometric tests were used to score TCR-TCR, TCR-HLA and TCR-CMV co-occurrence, with a repertoire-size bias correction applied to TCR pairs. A later analysis estimated false discovery rates by permuting HLA or CMV assignments 20 times. A later analysis grouped co-occurring TCRs with DBSCAN, adding TCRdist sequence similarity when clustering within HLA-allele-positive subsets. For co-occurrence clustering, repertoires with fewer than 30,000 or more than 120,000 public chains were excluded, along with five or six repertoires with anomalous nucleotide sharing. In TCRdb, the immuneACCESS table is reduced to in-frame sequences with V and J assigned. These tables do not hold every clone; where another copy was compared, an unresolved V gene accounts for under half, and the others remain unexplained. The DNA was the basis for D and trimming; V, J and clone size are from that table. This sample is represented by some 170,000 clones; about 83% of them were singletons. The ten largest clones represent 0.85% to 1% of the sample.

The specimen sequenced was PBMCs. The receptor was isolated from a woman in her thirties in good health and CMV-seronegative. The chain links TRBV28 with TRBJ1-3; the D gene identity is not certain. The DNA reads TGTGCCAGCAGTGCGGGAATCCTCTCTGGAAACACCATATATTTT. Its protein is CASSAGILSGNTIYF.